The 20 T cell receptor beta chains listed next were all sequenced from one sample in a study of CD8 T cells in Susac syndrome. Random hexamers were used to reverse transcribe the RNA input (roughly 0.5 to 1 ug). TCRdb re-called the immunoSEQ multiplex PCR reads with MiXCR, one entry per CDR3 protein. In the table there are more than 65,000 distinct CDR3 sequences, roughly 94% of which are singletons. Sample: CD8+ T cells from PBMCs. The receptors were sampled from a human donor with multiple sclerosis.

This chain uses TRBV20-1 with TRBJ2-3; 10 nucleotides align to TRBD2. V gave up 6 bases and J gave up 7 bases; unmatched junction bases: 16. Germline values: CDR1 DFQATT, CDR2 SNEGSKA (reference sequence). This CDR3 region has 16 residues. CDR3 sequence: CSAPRSGGANRHTQYF. The CDR3 nucleotides read TGCAGTGCCCCGAGGAGCGGGGGGGCGAATCGGCATACGCAGTATTTT.

The chain has TRBV3-1 and TRBJ2-2; 7 bases are shared with TRBD2. Trimming cost V 4 bases and J 6 bases; bases outside gene matches: 8. Germline assignment: CDR1 LGHDT and CDR2 YNNKEL (reference sequence). CDR3 size: 15 residues. CDR3: CASSRSSGPPGELFF. The DNA for the CDR3 is TGTGCCAGCAGCCGGAGTAGCGGGCCTCCCGGGGAGCTGTTTTTT.

The CDR3 loop is CASSQPASGKETQYF. As DNA, the CDR3 is TGTGCCAGCAGCCAACCGGCCAGCGGGAAAGAGACCCAGTACTTC. The chain carries TRBV3-1 and TRBJ2-5; 7 positions match TRBD2. Per the germline V gene, CDR1 is LGHDT and CDR2 is YNNKEL (reference sequence). The CDR3 length is 15 residues. The ends lost 2 bases at V and 3 bases at J; junction bases unmatched: 6.

This clonotype came up once. V is TRBV7-9 and J is TRBJ2-7; 7 bases match TRBD1. Unmatched junction bases numbered 8, after V lost 4 bases and J lost 2 bases. Per the germline V gene, CDR1 is SEHNR and CDR2 is FQNEAQ (reference sequence). CDR3 length equals 15 residues. The CDR3 sequence: CASSSETTGAYEQYF. The CDR3, as DNA: TGTGCCAGCAGCTCCGAAACCACAGGGGCCTACGAGCAGTACTTC. The complete variable domain, with remaining parts taken from reference TRBV7-9 and TRBJ2-7, reads DTGVSQNPRHKITKRGQNVTFRCDPISEHNRLYWYRQTLGQGPEFLTYFQNEAQLEKSRLLSDRFSAERPKGSFSTLEIQRTEQGDSAMYLCASSSETTGAYEQYFGPGTRLTVT.

This clonotype was detected once. The chain uses TRBV11-2 and TRBJ2-3; the D gene is possibly TRBD1 (6 bases). CDR3 size: 18 residues. Trimming left V 1 base short and J 1 base short, with 18 bases between. Germline-derived CDR1 and CDR2 are SGHAT and FQNNGV. The DNA of the CDR3 is TGTGCCAGCAGCTTAGTTCCCGGGACACCCTTCCGCACAGATACGCAGTATTTT. Its translation: CASSLVPGTPFRTDTQYF.

This clonotype appeared a few times. The chain recombines TRBV4-1 with TRBJ2-1; the match to TRBD2 covers 11 bases. Looked up from germline, CDR1 is MGHRA and CDR2 is YSYEKL. The CDR3 has 15 residues. V gave up 4 bases and J gave up 6 bases; unmatched junction bases: 5. CDR3 in DNA: TGCGCCAGCAGCCTACTAGCGGGAGCGACCAATGAGCAGTTCTTC. It specifies CASSLLAGATNEQFF.

The rearrangement links TRBV12-3 or TRBV12-4 to TRBJ2-5, with a weak D call TRBD2 (5 bases). This CDR3 has 14 residues. The V and J ends lost 5 bases and 0 bases respectively, with 10 bases between them. The CDR3 loop reads CASSPVAYQETQYF. Here the CDR3 DNA reads TGTGCCAGCAGTCCTGTAGCGTACCAAGAGACCCAGTACTTC.

The chain uses TRBV19 and TRBJ2-5; 10 bases fit TRBD2. The CDR3 runs to 14 residues. The V and J ends lost 8 bases and 5 bases, in that order; junction bases with no gene match: 8. From germline, CDR1 is LNHDA and CDR2 SQIVND (reference sequence). The CDR3 nucleotides read TGTGCCAGTTCTGCGGGACTAGCGCAGGAGACCCAGTACTTC. Translating it yields CASSAGLAQETQYF.

In this sample, this clonotype turned up once. This chain connects TRBV19 to TRBJ1-5; D is unclear. V lost 4 bases and J lost 6, with 10 bases in between. The germline gives CDR1 LNHDA, CDR2 SQIVND (reference sequence). This CDR3 has 13 amino acids. The CDR3 spells CASSKDLSQPQHF. The CDR3 nucleotides are TGTGCCAGTAGTAAAGATTTGAGTCAGCCCCAGCATTTT.

The rearrangement uses TRBV29-1 and TRBJ1-2; no reliable D call. There are 12 residues in the CDR3. Germline values: CDR1 SQVTM, CDR2 ANQGSEA. V was clipped by 4 bases and J by 1 base, with 7 bases between them. CDR3 in DNA: TGCAGCGTTGGACCCTTTAACTATGGCTACACCTTC. Protein product: CSVGPFNYGYTF.

J is TRBJ2-7 and V is TRBV7-9; a weak D match, TRBD2 (6 bases). V gave up 3 bases and J gave up 3 bases, with 9 bases separating them. Per the germline V gene, CDR1 is SEHNR and CDR2 is FQNEAQ (reference sequence). The CDR3 covers 13 residues. The CDR3 sequence is CASSFSSDYEQYF. The CDR3, as DNA: TGTGCCAGCAGCTTTTCTAGCGACTACGAGCAGTACTTC.

The CDR3, as DNA: TGTGCCAGCAGTACACAGTACTCCTCTGGGGCCAACGTCCTGACTTTC. Its translation is CASSTQYSSGANVLTF. The chain carries TRBV27 and TRBJ2-6; D remains ambiguous. V was trimmed by 5 bases and J by 0 bases, leaving 11 bases between them. Germline lookup yields CDR1 MNHEY and CDR2 SMNVEV (reference sequence). The CDR3 is 16 amino acids.

The chain combines TRBV5-1 with TRBJ1-1; D remains unclear. V lost 4 bases and J 1 base, leaving 8 bases between the germline ends. CDR1 SGHRS and CDR2 YFSETQ come from the germline V gene. There are 13 residues in the CDR3. DNA for the CDR3: TGCGCCAGCAGCCAATCAGAGAACACTGAAGCTTTCTTT. Its protein is CASSQSENTEAFF.

V and J are TRBV5-6 and TRBJ2-7; D uncertain. The CDR3 extends over 12 amino acids. Germline CDR1 is SGHDT and CDR2 is YYEEEE. V lost 2 bases, J lost 6 bases, and 9 bases lay in between. This chain's CDR3 is CASSFGSGEQYF. CDR3 nucleotide sequence: TGTGCCAGCAGCTTTGGCTCCGGCGAGCAGTACTTC. Full variable domain (missing parts from reference TRBV5-6 and TRBJ2-7): DAGVTQSPTHLIKTRGQQVTLRCSPKSGHDTVSWYQQALGQGPQFIFQYYEEEERQRGNFPDRFSGHQFPNYSSELNVNALLLGDSALYLCASSFGSGEQYFGPGTRLTVT.

This clonotype was seen once. The chain couples TRBV27 to TRBJ2-7, with TRBD1 identical over 8 bases. CDR1 is MNHEY, CDR2 SMNVEV, per germline (reference sequence). CDR3 length: 16 amino acids. V lost 5 bases to trimming and J lost 3 bases; unmatched junction nucleotides: 12. This CDR3 is CASSPHPDRVSYEQYF. Written as DNA, the CDR3 is TGTGCCAGCAGTCCGCACCCGGACAGGGTGAGCTACGAGCAGTACTTC.

This clonotype appeared a few times. The chain links TRBV5-4 to TRBJ2-7; D gene unclear. In germline, CDR1 is SGHNT, CDR2 YYREEE (reference sequence). The V end lost 0 bases, the J end lost 1 base, and 11 bases lay between the germline ends. The CDR3 spans 15 residues. The CDR3 here is CASSLEVSGSYEQYF. The CDR3 DNA is TGTGCCAGCAGCTTGGAGGTGTCCGGATCCTACGAGCAGTACTTC. Filled out from reference TRBV5-4 and TRBJ2-7, the complete variable domain reads ETGVTQSPTHLIKTRGQQVTLRCSSQSGHNTVSWYQQALGQGPQFIFQYYREEENGRGNFPPRFSGLQFPNYSSELNVNALELDDSALYLCASSLEVSGSYEQYFGPGTRLTVT.

V and J are TRBV24-1 and TRBJ2-7, with a tentative D call TRBD1 (6 bases). V dropped 4 bases and J dropped 4 bases, with 16 bases sitting between them. Germline V CDR1 and CDR2: KGHDR, SFDVKD. This CDR3 is 15 amino acids long. The CDR3 loop is CATSEKTGSVYEQYF. CDR3 bases: TGTGCCACCAGTGAGAAGACAGGTTCGGTTTACGAGCAGTACTTC.

The DNA of the CDR3 is TGTGCCAGCAGTTCCTCCCGACAGGTGTCGGTCGAAGCTTTCTTT. It encodes CASSSSRQVSVEAFF. The chain recombines TRBV28 with TRBJ1-1, with a tentative D call TRBD1 (6 bases). Looked up from germline, CDR1 is MDHEN and CDR2 is SYDVKM. This CDR3 has 15 residues. V shed 4 bases and J shed 8 bases, with 20 bases lying between them.

The rearrangement links TRBV28 to TRBJ2-5; D ambiguous. The V end was cut by 6 bases, the J end by 1 base, with 24 bases between. CDR1 is MDHEN and CDR2 is SYDVKM in the germline V gene. The CDR3 has 18 residues. CDR3 residues: CASSSPSRGNPFQETQYF. DNA of the CDR3: TGTGCCAGCAGCTCCCCCAGTAGAGGAAATCCCTTCCAAGAGACCCAGTACTTC.

The chain is built from TRBV7-2 and TRBJ2-7, with D maybe TRBD2 (5 bases). Germline V gene data show CDR1 as SGHTA and CDR2 as FQGNSA. The CDR3 sequence is 16 residues long. Trimming stripped 5 bases from V and 1 base from J, with 18 bases between. CDR3 protein: CASSPVGIASSYEQYF. The CDR3, as DNA: TGTGCCAGCAGCCCCGTAGGGATAGCGTCATCCTACGAGCAGTACTTC. Complete variable domain (other parts from reference TRBV7-2 and TRBJ2-7): GAGVSQSPSNKVTEKGKDVELRCDPISGHTALYWYRQSLGQGLEFLIYFQGNSAPDKSGLPSDRFSAERTGGSVSTLTIQRTQQEDSAVYLCASSPVGIASSYEQYFGPGTRLTVT.